This T cell receptor (beta chain) was sequenced for a study of T cells in Graves' hyperthyroidism and ophthalmopathy. V was pared by 8 bases and J by 6 bases, with 22 bases between. This CDR3 comprises 15 residues. This clonotype was seen only once. There were TCR beta CDR3 regions amplified from RNA transcripts. The HTBI primer set served for first-round RT-PCR of the TCR CDR3. TCRdb re-analysed the multiplex PCR reads in MiXCR, keeping a single row per CDR3 protein. The sample records about 420,000 distinct CDR3 sequences, 15% to 18% being singletons. This TCR was sampled from a woman aged 18-29 years with Graves' hyperthyroidism. Sequencing was carried out using blood. V usage is TRBV12-3 or TRBV12-4 and J usage is TRBJ1-1; D is perhaps TRBD1 (5 bases). The CDR3 region is CASWVQPGRMAEAFF. The CDR3 DNA is TGTGCCAGCTGGGTCCAACCGGGACGGATGGCTGAAGCTTTCTTT.